Each of the 11 T cell receptor beta chains below was sequenced from the same sample in a study of T cell clonality in common variable immunodeficiency. Study-wide points: Fewer deletions and N-nucleotide insertions were reportedly seen in common variable immunodeficiency TCR beta sequences.

These receptors' antigens are unknown. Libraries were prepared by immunoSEQ multiplex PCR; TCRdb keeps only in-frame clonotypes and omits some of them. The sample was found to contain 16,000 or so clones, and every one recurs. Sequencing was carried out using peripheral blood mononuclear cells. These receptors originate from a human donor with common variable immunodeficiency.

Concerning this clone itself: One end of the junction does not line up with germline, which may come from a read error. The read ends 3 residues shy of where the CDR3 ends; the end is completed using the germline J gene. J is TRBJ1-1 and V is TRBV7-9; possible D gene TRBD1, 5 bases. CDR1 is SEHNR and CDR2 is FQNEAQ in the germline V gene (reference sequence). This CDR3 has 12 amino acids. Partial CDR3 DNA: TGTTCCAGCAGCTTGGGACTCACTGAA. The encoded protein is CSSSLGLTE. The full CDR3 protein reads CSSSLGLTEAFF.

This clone was detected a few times. The CDR3 extends 3 residues past the end of the read, so its final part is completed from the germline J gene. The chain is built from TRBV19 and TRBJ1-3; the match to TRBD1 covers 11 bases. The CDR3 is made up of 16 amino acids. Germline V gene data show CDR1 as LNHDA and CDR2 as SQIVND (reference sequence). J gave up 1 base and V 4 bases, and 3 bases lay outside the gene matches. The CDR3 bases that were read are TGTGCCAGTAGTACGGACAGGGGGCTTTCTGGAAACACC. This codes for CASSTDRGLSGNT. The full CDR3 protein is CASSTDRGLSGNTIYF.

Turning to this clone: The sequenced fragment ends 3 residues before the CDR3 boundary, so the rest is inferred from the germline J gene. The chain links TRBV7-2 to TRBJ2-5, with 9 bases lining up with TRBD2. The V gene end was trimmed by 2 bases and the J gene end by 5 bases; junction bases not matched to a gene: 3. CDR1 and CDR2 (germline): SGHTA, FQGNSA. The CDR3 is made up of 14 amino acids. The DNA read from the CDR3 is TGTGCCAGCAGCTTAAGCGGGGGGCGGGAGACC. It encodes CASSLSGGRET. The CDR3 as a whole reads CASSLSGGRETQYF.

In its sample, this clone was seen a few times. The read terminates 3 residues ahead of where the CDR3 ends, so the germline J gene completes it. This chain joins TRBV7-8 and TRBJ2-7; the match to TRBD1 covers 7 bases. The germline V gene has CDR1 SGHVS and CDR2 FQNEAQ. The V segment lost 3 bases and the J segment 6 bases; nucleotides outside the gene matches: 11. The CDR3 has 15 residues. CDR3: CASSLMDRPDFEQYF. CDR3 bases read: TGTGCCAGCAGCTTGATGGACAGGCCAGATTTCGAG.

This clone occurred a few times. The CDR3 end falls 3 residues outside the read, so it is completed with the germline J gene. The chain couples TRBV5-1 to TRBJ2-2; 9 bases align to TRBD1. The CDR3 length is 15 residues. The J segment lost 6 bases and the V segment lost 3 bases, leaving 6 bases of the junction unmatched. Germline-derived CDR1 and CDR2 are SGHRS and YFSETQ. CDR3 in amino acids: CASSSKQGAAGELFF. CDR3 bases read: TGCGCCAGCAGCTCGAAACAGGGGGCTGCCGGGGAG.

Turning to this clone: The read terminates 3 residues before the CDR3 end, so the remaining end is supplied by the germline J gene. V usage is TRBV20-1 and J usage is TRBJ2-7, with TRBD2 matching 8 bases. The CDR3 contains 16 residues. Germline loops: CDR1 DFQATT, CDR2 SNEGSKA (reference sequence). Trimming took 2 bases from V and 0 from J; bases not matched to a gene: 9. The CDR3 bases that were read are TGCAGTGCTAGAATCCAGCGGGGGCGCCTCTCCTACGAG. Translated: CSARIQRGRLSYE. The entire CDR3 is CSARIQRGRLSYEQYF.

This clone was seen more than once but under ten times. The CDR3 is cut off 3 residues early in the read; its end comes from the germline J gene. V usage is TRBV7-6 and J usage is TRBJ2-5, with TRBD1 matching 7 bases. The V segment lost 6 bases and the J segment 5 bases; nucleotides outside the gene matches: 6. Germline V CDR1 and CDR2: SGHVS, FNYEAQ. The CDR3 runs 13 residues. This CDR3 is CASSPNRGETQYF. Partial CDR3 DNA: TGTGCCAGCAGTCCTAACAGGGGCGAGACC.

By share, this clone ranks as medium-sized. The CDR3 is cut off 3 residues early in the read; its end comes from the germline J gene. This chain uses TRBV7-2 with TRBJ2-7, with D uncertain. The V end was cut by 4 bases, the J end by 0 bases, with 4 bases between. The germline V gene encodes CDR1 SGHTA and CDR2 FQGNSA. The CDR3 is 12 amino acids. The CDR3 DNA, read in part, is TGTGCCAGCAGCTCCCTCTCCTACGAG. Its translation is CASSSLSYE. The CDR3, in full, reads CASSSLSYEQYF.

Comments on this clone: The observed sequence ends 3 residues before the CDR3 terminus, with the missing tail filled in from the germline J gene. Other DNA sequences from this sample encode an identical CDR3 as well. The chain joins TRBV7-2 to TRBJ2-7, with 7 bases aligning to TRBD1. Germline V gene lookup returns CDR1 SGHTA and CDR2 FQGNSA. The CDR3 is 14 residues long. The V and J ends lost 5 bases and 4 bases, in that order; junction bases with no gene match: 8. The CDR3 spells CASSPAGTAYEQYF. The sequenced CDR3 bases are TGTGCCAGCAGCCCCGCCGGGACAGCTTACGAG.

This clone was found a few times. Read sequence stops 3 residues before the CDR3 end, and the germline J gene provides the missing end. The chain joins TRBV19 to TRBJ1-1; TRBD1 matches 9 bases. CDR1 is LNHDA, CDR2 SQIVND, per germline (reference sequence). With V trimmed by 7 bases and J by 6 bases, 15 bases remained unmatched. The CDR3 is 16 amino acids. The CDR3 spells CASNVGQGAAGAEAFF. Partial CDR3 DNA: TGTGCCAGTAATGTGGGACAGGGTGCGGCGGGCGCTGAA.

This clone is classed as medium-sized. The read is 3 residues too short to cover the CDR3 end, so that end is filled in from the germline J gene. This chain uses TRBV30 with TRBJ2-1; 10 bases are shared with TRBD2. After removal of 4 bases from V and 6 bases from J, the junction contained 6 bases not matched to a gene. The CDR3 runs 14 residues. CDR1 GTSNPN and CDR2 SVGIG come from the germline V gene (reference sequence). CDR3 sequence: CAWTPGLAFNEQFF. The part of the CDR3 DNA that was read is TGTGCCTGGACTCCGGGACTAGCGTTCAATGAG.